One sample yielded the 8 T cell receptor beta chains listed below, sequenced in a study of neoadjuvant nivolumab and ipilimumab in lung cancer. Profiled with immunoSEQ multiplex PCR; TCRdb holds only in-frame clones, not every one. The profile shows 15,000 to 20,000 clones, 85% to 90% of them singletons. Sequenced material: peripheral blood, taken before neoadjuvant nivolumab, alone or with ipilimumab. Every receptor here comes from an adult with non-small cell lung cancer.

This clone appeared a single time. The chain has TRBV29-1 and TRBJ1-1; no clear D gene. V was pared by 2 bases and J by 0 bases, with 7 bases between. CDR3 length equals 13 residues. Germline CDR1 is SQVTM and CDR2 is ANQGSEA. The CDR3 is CSVETDMNTEAFF. In DNA, the CDR3 is TGCAGCGTTGAAACAGATATGAACACTGAAGCTTTCTTT.

This chain joins TRBV7-9 and TRBJ1-1, with D perhaps TRBD1 (6 bases). CDR3 size: 14 residues. Germline values: CDR1 SEHNR, CDR2 FQNEAQ (reference sequence). V lost 3 bases, J lost 4 bases, and 12 bases lay in between. The CDR3 region has the DNA TGTGCCAGCAGCTTCAGGGGCGCATCCACTGAAGCTTTCTTT. It is translated as CASSFRGASTEAFF.

V gene TRBV30 combines with J gene TRBJ2-7, with D perhaps TRBD1 (6 bases). The germline V gene has CDR1 GTSNPN and CDR2 SVGIG (reference sequence). V lost 2 bases and J 2 bases, leaving 10 bases between the germline ends. The CDR3 totals 13 residues. The CDR3 nucleotides are TGTGCCTGGAGTTCGGACAGTACCTACGAGCAGTACTTC. Translating gives CAWSSDSTYEQYF.

J is TRBJ1-1 and V is TRBV5-1; 8 nucleotides line up with TRBD1. V lost 3 bases to trimming and J lost 6 bases; unmatched junction nucleotides: 10. The CDR3 runs 15 residues. Germline-derived CDR1 and CDR2 are SGHRS and YFSETQ. The CDR3 loop is CASSWADREGSEAFF. CDR3 nucleotide sequence: TGCGCCAGCAGCTGGGCGGACAGGGAGGGCTCTGAAGCTTTCTTT.

The chain recombines TRBV5-3 with TRBJ1-5; no definite D call. TRBV5-3 is sorted into the ORF group, with uncertain function. The CDR3 has 11 amino acids. Trimming took off 10 bases at V and 8 bases at J, with 13 bases between the two ends. The DNA of the CDR3 is TGTGCCCCCCCACAAAGGGAGCCCCAGCATTTT. This translates into CAPPQREPQHF.

The genes are TRBV4-2 and TRBJ1-3; possibly TRBD1 for D (6 bases). V gave up 5 bases and J gave up 3 bases, with 23 bases separating them. The CDR3 runs to 18 residues. Germline values: CDR1 LGHNA, CDR2 YNFKEQ. The CDR3 loop reads CASSAGDQGLISGNTIYF. The CDR3 DNA reads as TGTGCCAGCAGCGCGGGGGACCAGGGGTTGATTAGTGGAAACACCATATATTTT.

J is TRBJ2-7 and V is TRBV6-5, with 8 bases identical to TRBD1. Losses at the gene ends were 4 bases for V and 2 bases for J; bases not matched to a gene: 4. Per germline, CDR1 MNHEY and CDR2 SVGAGI. CDR3 length equals 14 residues. The CDR3, as DNA: TGTGCCAGCAGTTGGGGACAGGAGGCCTACGAGCAGTACTTC. It is translated as CASSWGQEAYEQYF.

The CDR3 sequence: CASSPRTSGKGETQYF. The CDR3 coding sequence is TGTGCCAGCAGCCCACGGACTAGCGGGAAGGGAGAGACCCAGTACTTC. The rearrangement joins TRBV11-2 to TRBJ2-5, with 12 positions matching TRBD2. V lost 5 bases and J lost 4; bases outside the gene matches: 8. CDR1 is SGHAT and CDR2 is FQNNGV in the germline V gene. The CDR3 is 16 residues long.